The 18 T cell receptor beta chains in this list originate from one sample, sequenced in a study of identical twins. MiXCR, applied by TCRdb to the 5' RACE reads, yields one record per CDR3 protein. The table has around 1.7 million distinct CDR3 sequences, less than 35% seen once. Sequenced material: cord blood. All receptors come from a newborn girl in good health.

The V call is TRBV6-6, the J call TRBJ2-5; 7 bases agree with TRBD1. Trimming cost V 6 bases and J 5 bases; bases outside gene matches: 9. Germline CDR1 and CDR2: MNHNY and SVGAGI (reference sequence). There are 14 residues in the CDR3. In DNA, the CDR3 is TGTGCCAGCAGCATAGAGGGGGCCGGGGAGACCCAGTACTTC. The encoded protein is CASSIEGAGETQYF.

The CDR3 region is CASSALTSNNSYEQYF. In nucleotides, the CDR3 is TGTGCCAGCAGCGCCCTGACTAGCAACAATTCCTACGAGCAGTACTTC. The chain is built from TRBV9 and TRBJ2-7, with TRBD2 identical over 7 bases. This CDR3 comprises 16 residues. V lost 3 bases to trimming and J lost 1 base; unmatched junction nucleotides: 10. Looked up from germline, CDR1 is SGDLS and CDR2 is YYNGEE.

This clonotype was counted many times. V gene TRBV21-1 combines with J gene TRBJ2-4; the tabulated D call, TRBD1, remains unverified against the DNA. TRBV21-1 is annotated as a pseudogene. The CDR3 has 14 residues. CDR3 DNA sequence: TGTGCCAGCAGCAAGGATAGGGCCAAAAACATTCAGTACTTC. Amino acid sequence: CASSKDRAKNIQYF.

This clonotype was observed a handful of times. The CDR3 DNA reads as TGCAGTGCCCCGACAGGGTGGAGCACTGAAGCTTTCTTT. As protein: CSAPTGWSTEAFF. V gene TRBV20-1 combines with J gene TRBJ1-1; 7 bases agree with TRBD1. The V gene end was trimmed by 6 bases and the J gene end by 4 bases; junction bases not matched to a gene: 8. Germline values: CDR1 DFQATT, CDR2 SNEGSKA (reference sequence). The CDR3 has 13 amino acids.

The V gene is TRBV6-1, the J gene TRBJ2-7; 9 nucleotides line up with TRBD2. Trimming took 6 bases from V and 5 from J; bases not matched to a gene: 8. The CDR3 is made up of 14 amino acids. Germline-derived CDR1 and CDR2 are MNHNS and SASEGT. As DNA, the CDR3 is TGTGCCAGCAGCGACCGACTAGCGGCAGACGAGCAGTACTTC. Translation: CASSDRLAADEQYF.

This clonotype has at least ten counts. This sequence joins TRBV7-2 and TRBJ2-5; 11 nucleotides align to TRBD1. Looked up from germline, CDR1 is SGHTA and CDR2 is FQGNSA. This CDR3 spans 15 amino acids. Losses at the gene ends were 8 bases for V and 1 base for J; bases not matched to a gene: 6. As DNA, the CDR3 is TGTGCCAGCCGCCCCGGGACAGGGGGCCAAGAGACCCAGTACTTC. Translating it yields CASRPGTGGQETQYF.

The chain is built from TRBV6-5 and TRBJ2-5; no clear D gene. The CDR3 has 14 amino acids. Germline V gene sequence: CDR1 MNHEY, CDR2 SVGAGI. Trimming took 4 bases from V and 2 from J, leaving 11 bases between them. CDR3 nucleotides: TGTGCCAGCAGTTGCCAACGAAGACAAGAGACCCAGTACTTC. Encoded protein: CASSCQRRQETQYF.

This chain connects TRBV5-5 to TRBJ1-1, with a possible D match to TRBD1 (5 bases). V gave up 1 base and J gave up 1 base, with 11 bases separating them. Germline lookup yields CDR1 SGHKS and CDR2 YYEKEE (reference sequence). CDR3 length equals 15 residues. The CDR3 region has the DNA TGTGCCAGCAGCTTGTCCGGGACGGCGAACACTGAAGCTTTCTTT. Its protein product is CASSLSGTANTEAFF. Using reference TRBV5-5 and TRBJ1-1 for the parts outside the CDR3, the full variable domain is DAGVTQSPTHLIKTRGQQVTLRCSPISGHKSVSWYQQVLGQGPQFIFQYYEKEERGRGNFPDRFSARQFPNYSSELNVNALLLGDSALYLCASSLSGTANTEAFFGQGTRLTVV.

The V call is TRBV27, the J call TRBJ2-3, with 11 nucleotides matching TRBD2. The CDR3 contains 15 residues. Germline V gives CDR1 MNHEY, CDR2 SMNVEV (reference sequence). Germline trimming cut 7 bases from V and 4 bases from J; bases unmatched to any gene: 7. This chain's CDR3 is CASTTSGSYADTQYF. The CDR3 region has the DNA TGTGCCAGCACCACTAGCGGGAGCTATGCAGATACGCAGTATTTT.

With regard to this clonotype: Given a much more abundant clone one base away, this may be a read error. The chain is built from TRBV20-1 and TRBJ2-1; D is unresolved. CDR3 length: 11 amino acids. V was clipped by 5 bases and J by 10 bases, with 12 bases between them. Germline V gene sequence: CDR1 DFQATT, CDR2 SNEGSKA (reference sequence). The CDR3 reads CSAPQGYEQFF. For the CDR3, the DNA is TGCAGTGCTCCCCAAGGCTACGAGCAGTTCTTC.

This clonotype turned up a few times. CDR3 DNA: TGTGCCAGCAGTGCTCCCGGGACAGGGAAATACGAGCAGTACTTC. Protein sequence: CASSAPGTGKYEQYF. V usage is TRBV6-5 and J usage is TRBJ2-7; 9 positions match TRBD1. This CDR3 spans 15 amino acids. Germline V CDR1 and CDR2: MNHEY, SVGAGI. Germline trimming cut 5 bases from V and 4 bases from J; bases unmatched to any gene: 9.

This clonotype was detected a few times. V gene TRBV3-1 combines with J gene TRBJ2-7, with D unclear. CDR3 length equals 12 residues. Per the germline V gene, CDR1 is LGHDT and CDR2 is YNNKEL (reference sequence). Deletions cut 2 bases from V and 5 bases from J, with 7 bases between. The CDR3 sequence is CASSQTTHEQYF. The DNA for the CDR3 is TGTGCCAGCAGCCAAACAACCCACGAGCAGTACTTC.

This chain connects TRBV28 to TRBJ2-2; weak D call: TRBD1 (5 bases). Germline loops: CDR1 MDHEN, CDR2 SYDVKM. Trimming shortened V by 5 bases and J by 7 bases, and 8 bases separated the two germline ends. The CDR3 runs to 12 residues. CDR3 in amino acids: CASSPGHGELFF. CDR3 nucleotide sequence: TGTGCCAGCAGTCCAGGGCACGGGGAGCTGTTTTTT.

This sequence joins TRBV11-1 and TRBJ2-7; D is perhaps TRBD2 (6 bases). The J call could be wrong; TRBJ2-5 is a better fit for the DNA end. The germline gives CDR1 SGHAT, CDR2 FQDESV (reference sequence). This CDR3 has 17 amino acids. In DNA, the CDR3 is TGTGCCAGCAGCCGATCCAGATCCCTAGCGTCCCCAGAGACCCAGTACTTC. This sequence encodes CASSRSRSLASPETQYF.

The genes are TRBV20-1 and TRBJ2-4; TRBD2 matches at 10 bases. Germline trimming cut 3 bases from V and 1 base from J; bases unmatched to any gene: 6. The CDR3 length is 16 residues. Germline CDR1 is DFQATT and CDR2 is SNEGSKA (reference sequence). The CDR3 nucleotides read TGCAGTGCTAGGAGCGGGAGGGCCGTGGCCAAAAACATTCAGTACTTC. It is translated as CSARSGRAVAKNIQYF.

This clonotype was observed a few times. This chain links TRBV20-1 with TRBJ2-2; no clear D. Germline CDR1 is DFQATT and CDR2 is SNEGSKA (reference sequence). The CDR3 runs 12 residues. Trimming took 3 bases from V and 4 from J, leaving 6 bases between them. The CDR3 here is CSASRITGELFF. In DNA form, the CDR3 reads TGCAGTGCTAGCAGAATCACCGGGGAGCTGTTTTTT.

The rearrangement links TRBV20-1 to TRBJ1-2; possibly TRBD1 for D (5 bases). This CDR3 has 13 residues. V dropped 5 bases and J dropped 3 bases, with 13 bases sitting between them. CDR1 is DFQATT, CDR2 SNEGSKA, per germline (reference sequence). The CDR3 reads CSARSQGHYGYTF. CDR3 coding DNA: TGCAGTGCTCGATCTCAGGGTCACTATGGCTACACCTTC.

This clonotype showed up just a few times. The gene calls are TRBV5-1 and TRBJ2-1; tentative D call: TRBD2 (6 bases). Per the germline V gene, CDR1 is SGHRS and CDR2 is YFSETQ. V lost 1 base to trimming and J lost 2 bases, with 13 bases between them. The CDR3 length is 16 residues. The CDR3 spells CASSLSGGRTYNEQFF. For the CDR3, the DNA is TGCGCCAGCAGCTTGTCCGGGGGACGGACCTACAATGAGCAGTTCTTC.